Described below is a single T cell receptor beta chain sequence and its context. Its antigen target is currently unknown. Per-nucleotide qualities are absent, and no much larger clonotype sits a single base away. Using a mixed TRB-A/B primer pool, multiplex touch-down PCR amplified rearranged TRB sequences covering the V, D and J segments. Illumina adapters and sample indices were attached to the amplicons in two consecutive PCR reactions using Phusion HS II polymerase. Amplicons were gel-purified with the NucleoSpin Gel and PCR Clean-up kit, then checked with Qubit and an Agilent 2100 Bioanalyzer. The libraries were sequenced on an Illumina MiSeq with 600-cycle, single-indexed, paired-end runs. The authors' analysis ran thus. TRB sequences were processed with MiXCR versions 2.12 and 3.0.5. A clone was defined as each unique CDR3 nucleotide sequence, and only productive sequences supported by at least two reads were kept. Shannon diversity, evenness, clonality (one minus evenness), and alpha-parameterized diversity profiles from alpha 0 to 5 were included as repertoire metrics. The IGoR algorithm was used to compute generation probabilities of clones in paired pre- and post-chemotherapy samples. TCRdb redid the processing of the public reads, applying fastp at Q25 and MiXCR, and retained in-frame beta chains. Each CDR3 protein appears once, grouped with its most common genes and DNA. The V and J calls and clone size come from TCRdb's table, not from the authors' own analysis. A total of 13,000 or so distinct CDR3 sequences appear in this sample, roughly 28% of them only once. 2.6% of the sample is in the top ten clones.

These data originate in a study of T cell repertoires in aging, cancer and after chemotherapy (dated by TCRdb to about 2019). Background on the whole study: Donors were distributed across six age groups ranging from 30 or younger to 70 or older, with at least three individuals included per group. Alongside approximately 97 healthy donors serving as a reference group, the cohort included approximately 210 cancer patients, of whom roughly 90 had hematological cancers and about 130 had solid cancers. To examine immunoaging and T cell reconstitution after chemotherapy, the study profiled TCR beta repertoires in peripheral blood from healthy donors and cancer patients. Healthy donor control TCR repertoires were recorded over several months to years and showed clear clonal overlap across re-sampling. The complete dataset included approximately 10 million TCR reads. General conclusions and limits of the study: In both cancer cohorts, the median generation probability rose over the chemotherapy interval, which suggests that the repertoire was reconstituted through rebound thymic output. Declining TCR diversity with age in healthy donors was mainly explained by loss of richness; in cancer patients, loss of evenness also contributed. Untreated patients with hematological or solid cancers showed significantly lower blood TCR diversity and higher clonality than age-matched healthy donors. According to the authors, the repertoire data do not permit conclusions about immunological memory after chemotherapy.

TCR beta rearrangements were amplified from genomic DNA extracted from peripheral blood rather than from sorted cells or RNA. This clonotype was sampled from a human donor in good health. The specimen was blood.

In nucleotide form, the sequence is TGCGCCAGCAGCCACCCTGCAACTAATGAAAAACTGTTTTTT. It specifies CASSHPATNEKLFF. This chain is built from TRBV5-1 and TRBJ1-4, with the D gene not confidently named. CDR1 and CDR2 are read off the germline V gene as SGHRS and YFSETQ. Counted from cysteine to phenylalanine, this CDR3 has 14 amino acids. Only CDR3 DNA remains: 42 bases, in frame from the first base. Relative to germline, V is 4 bases shorter and J is 0 bases shorter, with 7 bases between their ends.